This T cell receptor (beta chain) was sequenced in a study of blood T cell dynamics during melanoma immunotherapy. Study-wide context: Patients with metastatic melanoma got pembrolizumab or nivolumab-ipilimumab as first-line care.

Time point described: week 3, after first cycle of checkpoint inhibitor. Patients with prior systemic cancer treatment, concomitant immunosuppressants, or other active malignancies were excluded. Measured with immunoSEQ multiplex PCR; TCRdb has only the in-frame clones, and not every one. The table records thousands of clones, about 85% of them present only once. Germline CDR1 is MGHRA and CDR2 is YSYEKL. V shed 1 base, J shed 5 bases, and the junction held 12 bases outside the gene matches. CDR3 length equals 18 residues. As regards this clone: The target antigen is unknown.

General study points: Clones driving repertoire changes may be melanoma-specific or general immune activation.

This TCR was sampled from a human donor with melanoma. The sequences come from blood, collected from a patient treated with checkpoint blockade. This chain connects TRBV4-1 to TRBJ2-2, with TRBD1 matching 8 bases. In nucleotides, the CDR3 is TGCGCCAGCAGCCAAGCGGGCAGGGGGCAAATGTGGACCGGGGAGCTGTTTTTT. Its protein is CASSQAGRGQMWTGELFF.